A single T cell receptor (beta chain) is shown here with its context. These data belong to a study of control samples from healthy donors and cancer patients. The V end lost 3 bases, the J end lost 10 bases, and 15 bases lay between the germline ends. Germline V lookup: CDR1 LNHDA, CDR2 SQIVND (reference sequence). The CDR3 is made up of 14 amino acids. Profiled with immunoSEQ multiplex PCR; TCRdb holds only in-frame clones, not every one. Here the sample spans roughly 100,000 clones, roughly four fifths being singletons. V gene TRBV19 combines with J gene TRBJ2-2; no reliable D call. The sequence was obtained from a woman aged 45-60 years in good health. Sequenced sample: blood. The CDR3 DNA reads TGTGCCAGTAGTATCAAGTCGATACATGCGGAGCTGTTTTTT. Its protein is CASSIKSIHAELFF.